This TCR beta chain comes out of a study of blood T cell repertoires in COVID-19. On the study more broadly: PBMCs, B-cell-depleted T cells, or T cells provided the cDNA or gDNA that made up the material.

In the source study's methods: Researchers report that nucleated cell counts were estimated from reference gene primer amplification. Method: immunoSEQ multiplex PCR; TCRdb's copy keeps in-frame clones and lacks some. V, J and clone size derive from that table, while D and trimming were established from the DNA sequence. The sample lists some 96,000 clones; 70% to 90% were seen once. Trimming removed 4 bases from V and 3 bases from J; junction bases left unmatched: 8. Germline-derived CDR1 and CDR2 are SGHTA and FQGNSA. The CDR3 runs to 16 residues. Material for sequencing was peripheral blood. J is TRBJ2-1 and V is TRBV7-2, with TRBD2 matching over 8 bases. The TCR was taken from a human donor in a cohort sampled during active COVID-19. CDR3 amino acids: CASSSLAGGLYNEQFF. CDR3 sequence (DNA): TGTGCCAGCAGCTCGCTTGCGGGAGGTCTCTACAATGAGCAGTTCTTC.